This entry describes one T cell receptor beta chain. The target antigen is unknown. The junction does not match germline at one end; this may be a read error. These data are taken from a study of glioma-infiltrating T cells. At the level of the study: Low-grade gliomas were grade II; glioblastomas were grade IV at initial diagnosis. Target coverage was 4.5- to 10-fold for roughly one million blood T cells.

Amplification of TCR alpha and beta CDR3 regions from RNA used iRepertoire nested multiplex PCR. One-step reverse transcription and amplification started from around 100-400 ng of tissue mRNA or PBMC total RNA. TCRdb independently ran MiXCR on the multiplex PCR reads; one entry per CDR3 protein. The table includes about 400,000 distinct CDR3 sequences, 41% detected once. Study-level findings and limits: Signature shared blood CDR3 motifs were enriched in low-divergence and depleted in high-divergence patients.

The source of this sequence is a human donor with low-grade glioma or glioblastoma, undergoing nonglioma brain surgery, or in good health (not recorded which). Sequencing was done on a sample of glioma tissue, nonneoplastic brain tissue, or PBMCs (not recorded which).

The CDR3 nucleotides read TGTGACAGCAGTTATTTACTTCCCAGGGGCGGCAGGGAGACCCAGTACTTC. This sequence encodes CDSSYLLPRGGRETQYF. V and J are TRBV6-2 or TRBV6-3 and TRBJ2-5; a possible D gene is TRBD1 (6 bases). This CDR3 spans 17 amino acids. Germline assignment: CDR1 MNHEY and CDR2 SVGEGT.